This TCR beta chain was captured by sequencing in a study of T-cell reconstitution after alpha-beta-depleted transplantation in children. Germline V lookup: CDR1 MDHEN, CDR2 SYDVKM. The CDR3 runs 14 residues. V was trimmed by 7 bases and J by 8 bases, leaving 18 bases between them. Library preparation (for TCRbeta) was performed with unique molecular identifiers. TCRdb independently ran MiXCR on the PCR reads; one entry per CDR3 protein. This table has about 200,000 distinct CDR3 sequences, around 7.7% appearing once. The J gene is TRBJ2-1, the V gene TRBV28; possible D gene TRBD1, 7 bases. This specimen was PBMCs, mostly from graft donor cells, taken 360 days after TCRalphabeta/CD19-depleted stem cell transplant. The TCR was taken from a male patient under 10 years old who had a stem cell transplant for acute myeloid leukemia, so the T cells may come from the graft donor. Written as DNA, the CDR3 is TGTGCCAGCACCCCCAGGGGGGCCCCGCATGAGCAGTTCTTC. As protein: CASTPRGAPHEQFF.